The sequence of this TCR beta chain was determined in a study of blood T cells in healthy people across ages. Through a sample-barcoded 5' primer and a J-beta primer mix, a second PCR was run for roughly 7 to 12 cycles. A template-switch adaptor with 12 random nucleotides tagged each cDNA molecule. Using its own MiXCR run on the 5' RACE reads, TCRdb lists one record per CDR3 protein. The sample has about 1.8 million distinct CDR3 sequences, less than 50% seen once; the top ten hold 2.1%. This clonotype has only a few counts. Its cognate antigen is unknown. Points from the study as a whole: Long-lived donors carried more naive CD4+ cells and greater diversity than aged donors.

With 2 bases removed from V and 1 base from J, the gap between germline ends came to 13 bases. The CDR3 is made up of 16 amino acids. Germline V gives CDR1 SEHNR, CDR2 FQNEAQ (reference sequence). The draw of peripheral blood yielded approximately 10 milliliters from each donor. J is TRBJ2-3 and V is TRBV7-9; a weak D match, TRBD2 (5 bases). The clonotype comes from a woman in her 40s in good health. Sample: blood. DNA of the CDR3: TGTGCCAGCAGCTTATCGGAGGAGATAGGCACAGATACGCAGTATTTT. This sequence encodes CASSLSEEIGTDTQYF.